Each of the 23 T cell receptor beta chains below was sequenced from the same sample in a study of T cell repertoires in cytomegalovirus infection. TCRdb recomputed calls from the reads with MiXCR, one row per CDR3 protein. This table holds around 630,000 distinct CDR3 sequences, more than 20% found once. Sequenced: CD8+ T cells from PBMCs. The source of these receptors is a human donor in good health (CMV status not recorded). Some clones in this sample may be carry-over from other donors' samples.

In its sample, this clonotype was seen a few times. The chain links TRBV5-5 to TRBJ1-5; D not certain. CDR3 length equals 18 residues. Germline V gene data show CDR1 as SGHKS and CDR2 as YYEKEE (reference sequence). V lost 2 bases and J lost 7, with 25 bases in between. This chain's CDR3 is CASSFRSIGLNSEQPQHF. The CDR3 coding sequence is TGTGCCAGCAGCTTTCGGTCGATTGGTCTCAACTCGGAGCAGCCCCAGCATTTT.

This clonotype was counted a single time. The rearrangement links TRBV7-2 to TRBJ1-5; the D call may be TRBD1 or TRBD2 (6 bases each). The J call may be in error: the DNA end matches TRBJ2-3 better. Germline V gene sequence: CDR1 SGHTA, CDR2 FQGNSA. This CDR3 comprises 15 residues. The CDR3: CASSLRGAGNQPQYF. DNA for the CDR3: TGTGCCAGCAGCCTGAGGGGGGCGGGCAATCAGCCCCAGTATTTT.

This clonotype showed up many times. This rearrangement joins TRBV7-6 to TRBJ1-4; D unresolved. CDR3 length: 16 residues. V lost 5 bases and J lost 7, with 20 bases in between. From germline, CDR1 is SGHVS and CDR2 FNYEAQ. The CDR3 is CASSHWVEGAGEKLFF. CDR3 nucleotide sequence: TGTGCCAGCAGCCACTGGGTTGAGGGAGCTGGTGAAAAACTGTTTTTT. Using reference TRBV7-6 and TRBJ1-4 for the parts outside the CDR3, the full variable domain is GAGVSQSPRYKVTKRGQDVALRCDPISGHVSLYWYRQALGQGPEFLTYFNYEAQQDKSGLPNDRFSAERPEGSISTLTIQRTEQRDSAMYRCASSHWVEGAGEKLFFGSGTQLSVL.

This chain links TRBV28 with TRBJ2-1, with TRBD2 identical over 8 bases. Looked up from germline, CDR1 is MDHEN and CDR2 is SYDVKM. The ends lost 5 bases at V and 9 bases at J; junction bases unmatched: 12. This CDR3 spans 15 amino acids. In DNA form, the CDR3 reads TGTGCCAGCAGTCTCCTTAGCGGGGTGGGGGGTGAGCAGTTCTTC. As protein: CASSLLSGVGGEQFF.

This clonotype was found many times. The chain joins TRBV12-3 or TRBV12-4 to TRBJ2-2; perhaps TRBD1 as D (6 bases). The CDR3 has 16 residues. Between the trimmed V and J ends, which lost 5 bases and 6 bases, there was a span of 19 bases. CDR3 coding DNA: TGTGCCAGCAGTCCCCGGGACATAATAACGGCCGGGGAGCTGTTTTTT. Its protein product is CASSPRDIITAGELFF.

This clonotype showed up many times. This chain uses TRBV7-2 with TRBJ1-4, with D perhaps matching TRBD1 (6 bases). The germline V gene has CDR1 SGHTA and CDR2 FQGNSA. This CDR3 comprises 15 residues. The ends were cut back, 2 bases at V and 5 bases at J, with 12 bases in the middle. The CDR3 nucleotides read TGTGCCAGCAGCTTATTTCCTACAGGGAATGAAAAACTGTTTTTT. This gives the protein CASSLFPTGNEKLFF.

J is TRBJ1-1 and V is TRBV20-1; D is ambiguous. From germline, CDR1 is DFQATT and CDR2 SNEGSKA (reference sequence). V lost 6 bases, J lost 1 base, and 9 bases lay in between. This CDR3 has 12 residues. CDR3 in amino acids: CSADEGNTEAFF. Here the CDR3 DNA reads TGCAGTGCCGATGAGGGGAACACTGAAGCTTTCTTT.

The V call is TRBV28, the J call TRBJ2-5; TRBD2 aligns across 11 bases. Germline CDR1 and CDR2: MDHEN and SYDVKM. The CDR3 has 16 amino acids. Trimming removed 4 bases from V and 1 base from J; junction bases left unmatched: 5. In nucleotides, the CDR3 is TGTGCCAGCAGTTCCCCTAGCGGGGGGCCCCAAGAGACCCAGTACTTC. Amino acid sequence: CASSSPSGGPQETQYF.

This clonotype has a handful of counts. The chain joins TRBV20-1 to TRBJ2-2; D ambiguous. The ends were cut back, 6 bases at V and 7 bases at J, with 15 bases in the middle. Germline lookup yields CDR1 DFQATT and CDR2 SNEGSKA (reference sequence). The CDR3 runs 13 residues. The CDR3 DNA follows: TGCAGTGCGCTCAACCGAGAGTTCGGGGAGCTGTTTTTT. Residues: CSALNREFGELFF.

This chain links TRBV10-3 with TRBJ1-6; D not resolved. Trimming shortened V by 2 bases and J by 6 bases, and 5 bases separated the two germline ends. Per the germline V gene, CDR1 is ENHRY and CDR2 is SYGVKD. There are 13 residues in the CDR3. The CDR3 here is CAISERVNSPLHF. The CDR3 DNA sequence: TGTGCCATCAGTGAGAGAGTTAATTCACCCCTCCACTTT.

To note about this clonotype: The germline gene is not matched at one end of the junction; a read error may be the cause. The J gene is TRBJ2-2, the V gene TRBV7-6; D possibly uses TRBD1 or TRBD2 (5 bases each). This CDR3 has 15 residues. Germline CDR1 and CDR2: SGHVS and FNYEAQ. DNA for the CDR3: TGTGTCAGCAGCCCAGGGACCCTTAACACCGGGGAGCTGTTTTTT. Translated: CVSSPGTLNTGELFF.

The chain joins TRBV2 to TRBJ2-3; D uncertain. The CDR3 contains 14 residues. CDR1 and CDR2 (germline): SNHLY, FYNNEI. V was clipped by 9 bases and J by 3 bases, with 16 bases between them. Here the CDR3 DNA reads TGTGCCAGAGAAGGGCCGGAAAAGACAGATACGCAGTATTTT. It translates to CAREGPEKTDTQYF. Filled out from reference TRBV2 and TRBJ2-3, the complete variable domain reads EPEVTQTPSHQVTQMGQEVILRCVPISNHLYFYWYRQILGQKVEFLVSFYNNEISEKSEIFDDQFSVERPDGSNFTLKIRSTKLEDSAMYFCAREGPEKTDTQYFGPGTRLTVL.

This chain connects TRBV5-6 to TRBJ2-7; 10 bases agree with TRBD1. CDR1 SGHDT and CDR2 YYEEEE come from the germline V gene. V lost 3 bases to trimming and J lost 0 bases; unmatched junction nucleotides: 3. The CDR3 contains 15 residues. The CDR3 is CASSWGQGSSYEQYV. As DNA, the CDR3 is TGTGCCAGCAGCTGGGGACAGGGGTCCTCCTACGAGCAGTACGTC.

This clonotype has more than one count but fewer than ten. The V gene is TRBV6-6, the J gene TRBJ1-2, with D possibly TRBD1 on 6 matching bases. The CDR3 is made up of 15 amino acids. Trimming removed 0 bases from V and 4 bases from J, with 12 bases in between. Per the germline V gene, CDR1 is MNHNY and CDR2 is SVGAGI (reference sequence). CDR3 bases: TGTGCCAGCAGTTACTCGGGGGGGCTCGGCTATGGCTACACCTTC. Its translation is CASSYSGGLGYGYTF.

Remarks on this clonotype: A much larger clone lies a single base off, so this may be a read error. The chain employs TRBV6-2 or TRBV6-3 and TRBJ2-2; 9 bases match TRBD1. CDR3 size: 17 residues. The V gene end was trimmed by 1 base and the J gene end by 4 bases; junction bases not matched to a gene: 7. Germline-derived CDR1 and CDR2 are MNHEY and SVGEGT. The CDR3 sequence is CASSYLLRDRVTGELFF. In DNA, the CDR3 is TGTGCCAGCAGTTACTTGCTCCGGGACAGGGTCACCGGGGAGCTGTTTTTT.

This clonotype was seen a handful of times. This rearrangement joins TRBV20-1 to TRBJ2-1; perhaps TRBD1 as D (5 bases). The CDR3 is 13 amino acids. V gave up 0 bases and J gave up 7 bases, with 10 bases separating them. Germline V CDR1 and CDR2: DFQATT, SNEGSKA (reference sequence). CDR3 nucleotide sequence: TGCAGTGCTAGAGACCAGGGTAGTAATGAGCAGTTCTTC. Its translation is CSARDQGSNEQFF.

The chain links TRBV6-6 to TRBJ1-1, with D perhaps matching TRBD1 (6 bases). Trimming took 7 bases from V and 7 from J, leaving 25 bases between them. The CDR3 covers 16 residues. CDR1 and CDR2 (germline): MNHNY, SVGAGI (reference sequence). CDR3 sequence (DNA): TGTGCCAGCACCACAAGGAGAGAAGGGGGGCGCAGTGAAGCTTTCTTT. Amino acid sequence: CASTTRREGGRSEAFF.

The J gene is TRBJ2-1, the V gene TRBV20-1; either TRBD1 or TRBD2 may supply D (5 bases each). Trimming pared 6 bases from V and 7 bases from J, leaving 19 bases between. CDR1 and CDR2 (germline): DFQATT, SNEGSKA (reference sequence). This CDR3 region has 14 residues. As DNA, the CDR3 is TGCAGTGCCTCCCCCGGCCAGGGCGGGAATGAGCAGTTCTTC. Its protein product is CSASPGQGGNEQFF.

This clonotype was counted many times. The chain recombines TRBV19 with TRBJ2-5; D gene uncertain. Germline-derived CDR1 and CDR2 are LNHDA and SQIVND (reference sequence). Deletions cut 4 bases from V and 1 base from J, with 7 bases between. CDR3 size: 13 residues. This CDR3 reads CASSNVGQETQYF. The CDR3 DNA sequence: TGTGCCAGTAGTAACGTGGGCCAAGAGACCCAGTACTTC. Full variable domain (remainder filled in from reference TRBV19 and TRBJ2-5): DGGITQSPKYLFRKEGQNVTLSCEQNLNHDAMYWYRQDPGQGLRLIYYSQIVNDFQKGDIAEGYSVSREKKESFPLTVTSAQKNPTAFYLCASSNVGQETQYFGPGTRLLVL.

The chain combines TRBV6-1 with TRBJ2-1; weak D call: TRBD1 (5 bases). V was clipped by 3 bases and J by 7 bases, with 13 bases between them. The CDR3 extends over 14 amino acids. CDR1 MNHNS and CDR2 SASEGT come from the germline V gene. The CDR3 region has the DNA TGTGCCAGCAGTGACAGGGAAAATAGGAATGAGCAGTTCTTC. Translation gives CASSDRENRNEQFF.

The chain carries TRBV27 and TRBJ1-2; tentative D call: TRBD1 (6 bases). Germline V lookup: CDR1 MNHEY, CDR2 SMNVEV (reference sequence). This CDR3 is 14 amino acids long. The germline V and J ends were trimmed by 4 bases and 4 bases, with 13 bases remaining between them. DNA of the CDR3: TGTGCCAGCAGTTCTCACAGGGAATTCTATGGCTACACCTTC. Residues: CASSSHREFYGYTF.

This clonotype was seen a handful of times. The J gene is TRBJ1-3, the V gene TRBV7-3; 7 bases are a match to TRBD1. The CDR3 covers 16 residues. The germline V gene encodes CDR1 SGHTA and CDR2 FQGTGA. The junction had 7 bases not matched to a gene; V was cut back by 3 bases and J by 2 bases. The CDR3: CASSLTGQYPGNTIYF. The DNA of the CDR3 is TGTGCCAGCAGCTTGACAGGGCAATATCCTGGAAACACCATATATTTT.

A word on this clonotype: The CDR3 end shows no conserved phenylalanine or tryptophan, and so a read error is likely. The chain combines TRBV5-5 with TRBJ1-5; D gene ambiguous. The CDR3 runs to 13 residues. V lost 3 bases, J lost 4 bases, and 8 bases lay in between. The germline gives CDR1 SGHKS, CDR2 YYEKEE (reference sequence). The CDR3 region has the DNA TGTGCCAGCAGCTCAAGCAGAAATCAGCCCCAGCATTCT. Amino acids: CASSSSRNQPQHS.